The source of this T cell receptor beta chain is a study of cytomegalovirus exposure and HLA in healthy donors (dated by TCRdb to 2017 to 2019). A note on the overall study: An earlier analysis of some 600 of the donors reported under 300 Gb of sequence data and around 110 million unique TCR beta sequences obtained from some 170 million T cells. Donor age, sex, ethnicity and CMV serostatus were collected together with the repertoire data. HLA typing covered class I and class II loci at four-digit resolution. The study used immunosequencing to profile the T cell repertoires of approximately 630 subjects and linked those repertoires to cytomegalovirus serostatus. Roughly 5 DR-DQ haplotypes were handled as single units for association and clustering, since linkage in the cohort was strong. Besides the first cohort of hundreds of subjects, a separate validation cohort made up of 120 or so different subjects was used. All discovery cohort repertoires had been generated using a single sequencing platform. The number of typed donors differed by locus: roughly 620-640 for A, B, C, DRB1 and DQB1; 522 for DQA1; 606 for DPA1; and around 450 for DPB1. To predict cytomegalovirus infection status, the study combined high-throughput TCR immunosequencing, statistical association of individual TCRs with disease status, and machine learning. Of the roughly 420 genotyped donors, more than 75% were placed in the genetic ancestry cluster associated with self-reported Caucasian donors. The study was designed to test whether signatures of past pathogen exposure could be identified by cataloging public T cell receptors. To study patterns of TCR occurrence, a later analysis re-analyzed previously published TCR beta repertoires from 550 to 800 donors and added high-resolution HLA genotyping. The later analysis used no new phenotypic data to find candidate immune exposures, relying instead on TCR beta sequences and their occurrence across donors. On average, 235,054 unique TCR beta nucleotide sequences were sequenced per donor among 350 to 400 genotyped donors of the cohort, with roughly 18% of those sequences being non-productive. An earlier analysis of several hundred of the donors used high-throughput TCR beta sequencing to judge whether each TCR beta V gene segment behaved as functional or pseudogenic. Approximately 300 gigabases of sequencing data and around 80 million unique TCR sequences made up an early release that covered approximately 650 HLA-typed donors. A later genetic analysis used genome-wide SNP genotypes for about 55% of the 666 donors, treating that subset as a discovery cohort. Study-wide findings and limitations: For the cohort, immune exposure information was limited to CMV serostatus. According to the authors, the approach could potentially be generalized to other disease states and immunological phenotypes. In a later analysis, several top co-occurrence clusters were reported to appear linked to parvovirus B19, influenza, CMV and Epstein-Barr virus. Only TCR beta chains were sequenced in this cohort, and the absence of alpha or paired-chain data limited detectable features. Because HLA typing was unavailable for some donors at each locus, only the typed subset was used in association tests. When HLA alleles, especially DR and DQ, strongly co-occurred, TCR associations were difficult to assign to individual alleles. Some IMGT-functional V segments, including TRBV6-2 and TRBV6-3, could not be told apart with the 87-base-pair reads, so those segments were excluded. In a later analysis, TCR association rates were found to vary across HLA loci, with the most associated TCRs seen for DRB1 alleles and the fewest for HLA-C alleles. A further reported finding was that TCR beta sequences accurately predicted the HLA-A and HLA-B alleles for most subjects in the first cohort. Broadly in line with IMGT annotations, most TCR beta V segments showed up in productive rearrangements about 87% or about 30% of the time in an earlier analysis of several hundred of the donors. A cluster of highly shared sequence variants was judged likely to be a technical artifact of the sequencing pipeline. V-gene and J-gene trimming of TCR beta chains was associated with a missense DCLRE1C variant in a later genetic analysis, and the association was replicated in an independent cohort. About 17 rarely observed V segments, including chromosome 9 orphons, were excluded from the earlier analysis of some 590 of the donors because counts were too low. A later genetic analysis reported fewer N-insertions in productive TCRs among donors in an Asian-associated ancestry cluster than the roughly 670-donor mean. Specific HLA alleles were associated with 18,000 or so TCR beta sequences at a false discovery rate of 0.05 in a later analysis. A later analysis found that most CMV-associated TCR beta chains appeared HLA-restricted, with HLA associations seemingly driven largely by CMV exposure. Compared with equally common non-associated chains, HLA-associated TCR beta chains in a later analysis were more clonally expanded and had lower generation probabilities. Sequencing depth was assumed to be roughly uniform across donors in the presence/absence analyses, though that assumption may not hold. Three of the identified cytomegalovirus-associated TCR beta chains were confirmed in vitro to be specific for cytomegalovirus antigens. In the study, around 160 TCR beta chains were listed as associated with cytomegalovirus. Most TCR sequences were observed very rarely across donors, whereas some public TCRs were present in many individuals. In both the original and validation cohorts, the classifier was reported to diagnose cytomegalovirus status with high specificity and sensitivity. Correlated functional status among segregating V segments might reflect linkage disequilibrium, but an unknown experimental factor could not be ruled out.

To note about this clone: No antigen is known for it. The input lacks base qualities; no much larger clone sits a single base away.

Including cysteine and phenylalanine, the CDR3 has 16 amino acids. The read is trimmed to its CDR3 DNA, 48 bases read in frame from base 1. CDR1 and CDR2 are drawn from the germline V gene (reference sequence): MNHNY, SVGAGI. V is reduced by 0 bases and J by 4 bases, leaving a spacing of 15 bases between them. The cohort consisted of 600 or so healthy bone marrow donors. At the time of sampling, every cohort member was nominally healthy, though immune exposures that went unrecorded were likely present. The donor was CMV seropositive and belonged to the group of a few hundred seropositive cohort members. Each donor provided a peripheral blood sample, and peripheral blood mononuclear cells were used for TCR beta sequencing. The Qiagen DNeasy Blood Extraction Kit was used to extract genomic DNA from the blood cell samples. Library prep was done by the immunoSEQ multiplex PCR assay. A mixture of 60 forward primers for TCR Vbeta segments and 13 reverse primers for TCR Jbeta segments was used in the multiplex PCR. Amplification of the CDR3 region of rearranged TCR beta genes was performed with a multiplex PCR assay on genomic DNA. On the Illumina HiSeq System, the amplified TCR beta libraries were sequenced as 87-base-pair reads. In the original analysis: Across the 600 to 700 repertoires, a later analysis counted about 81 million unique TCR beta chains, some 11 million of which were shared by at least two donors. Raw reads were error-corrected and collapsed into unique sequences with a nearest-neighbor algorithm that merged closely related sequences to remove PCR and sequencing errors. To assign V, D and J gene segments, CDR3 sequences were aligned to IMGT reference sequences. Each retained sequence needed at least a six-nucleotide match to both a V gene segment and a J gene segment. Rearrangements were called productive when the CDR3 lacked stop codons and stayed in frame with V and J; all others were non-productive. Following IMGT convention, CDR3 was defined as the stretch from the second conserved V-encoded cysteine up to the conserved J-encoded phenylalanine. The earlier analysis of some 580 of the donors excluded any sequence lacking an unambiguous match to a single V gene segment. In an earlier analysis of 450 to 750 of the donors, a V segment was called functional when productive rearrangements were above 56.7%, and segregating when the standard deviation between donors exceeded 5%. A statistical classification framework was built for diagnosing cytomegalovirus status from the catalog of TCR beta chain sequences. In a later analysis, TCR nucleotide sequences were compared against IMGT/GENE-DB human TR gene sequences so that V and J genes could be assigned. A later analysis assigned CDR3 sequences and most-parsimonious VDJ recombination scenarios with the TCRdist pipeline. A later analysis defined each TCR beta chain by its CDR3 amino acid sequence plus V-gene family, and excluded reads lacking a unique V-gene family. To address suspected cross-contamination and a sequencing artifact, a later analysis removed 450 to 700 highly shared, low-generation-probability nucleotide sequences. In a later analysis, a clonal expansion index was calculated for each public chain from normalized within-repertoire ranks of inferred template counts. A later analysis computed generation probabilities with a VDJ recombination model fitted to out-of-frame rearrangements, and checked the results against IGoR. A later analysis scored TCR-TCR, TCR-HLA and TCR-CMV co-occurrence with hypergeometric tests, applying a repertoire-size bias correction to TCR pairs. To estimate false discovery rates, a later analysis permuted the HLA or CMV assignments 20 times. In a later analysis, co-occurring TCRs were grouped using DBSCAN, with TCRdist sequence similarity added in when clustering inside HLA-allele-positive subsets. Repertoires with fewer than 30,000 or more than 120,000 public chains were left out of co-occurrence clustering, as were a handful of repertoires with anomalous nucleotide sharing. TCRdb mirrors the immuneACCESS table, restricted to in-frame sequences. Some clones are absent from its copies; in checked studies, under half trace to an unresolved V gene, and the reason for the others is unknown. The V and J calls and clone size are taken from that table; D and trimming were inferred from the DNA. The sample table lists 130,000 or so clones, roughly 70% of them with a count of one. The ten largest clones represent over 5% of the sample.

The sequence was obtained from a man aged 40-55 years in good health and CMV-seropositive. Material for sequencing was PBMCs. The V gene is TRBV6-6 and the J gene is TRBJ2-5; TRBD2 is possibly the D segment (6 matching bases). CDR3 loop: CASSYSKDGGRETQYF. Here is the DNA: TGTGCCAGCAGTTACTCGAAGGATGGAGGGAGAGAGACCCAGTACTTC.